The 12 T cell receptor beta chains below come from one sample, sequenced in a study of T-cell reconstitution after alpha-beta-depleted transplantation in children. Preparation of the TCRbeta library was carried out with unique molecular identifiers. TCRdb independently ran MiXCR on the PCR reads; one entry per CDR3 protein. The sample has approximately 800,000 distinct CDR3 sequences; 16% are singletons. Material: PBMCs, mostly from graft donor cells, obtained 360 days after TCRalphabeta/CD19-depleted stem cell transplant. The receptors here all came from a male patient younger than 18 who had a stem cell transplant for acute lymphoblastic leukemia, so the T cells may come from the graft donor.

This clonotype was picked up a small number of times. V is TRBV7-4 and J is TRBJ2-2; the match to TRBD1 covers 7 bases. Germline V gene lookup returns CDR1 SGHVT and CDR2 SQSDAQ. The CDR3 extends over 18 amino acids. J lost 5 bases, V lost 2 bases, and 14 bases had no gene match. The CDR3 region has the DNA TGTGCCAGCAGCTTACGTTCGGAGCCAGGGGGTAGAACCGGGGAGCTGTTTTTT. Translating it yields CASSLRSEPGGRTGELFF.

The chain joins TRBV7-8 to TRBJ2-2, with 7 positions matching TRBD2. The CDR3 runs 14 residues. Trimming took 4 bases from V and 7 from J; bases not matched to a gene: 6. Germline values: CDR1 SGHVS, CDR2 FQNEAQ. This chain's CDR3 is CASSWRENFGELFF. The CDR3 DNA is TGTGCCAGCAGCTGGCGGGAGAATTTCGGGGAGCTGTTTTTT. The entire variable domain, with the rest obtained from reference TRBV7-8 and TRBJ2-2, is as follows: GAGVSQSPRYKVAKRGQDVALRCDPISGHVSLFWYQQALGQGPEFLTYFQNEAQLDKSGLPSDRFFAERPEGSVSTLKIQRTQQEDSAVYLCASSWRENFGELFFGEGSRLTVL.

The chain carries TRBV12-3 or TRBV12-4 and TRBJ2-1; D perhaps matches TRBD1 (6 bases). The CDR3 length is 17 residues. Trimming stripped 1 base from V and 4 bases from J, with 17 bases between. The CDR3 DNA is TGTGCCAGCAGTTTAGGAGGTACAGGGCGTCGGTACAATGAGCAGTTCTTC. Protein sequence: CASSLGGTGRRYNEQFF.

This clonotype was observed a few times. CDR3 loop: CASSGPQGGRAEQYF. In DNA form, the CDR3 reads TGTGCCAGCAGTGGACCGCAGGGAGGACGTGCCGAGCAGTACTTC. The chain uses TRBV6-2 or TRBV6-3 and TRBJ2-7, with D possibly being TRBD2 (6 bases). The germline CDR1 and CDR2 sequences are MNHEY and SVGEGT. Trimming shortened V by 5 bases and J by 6 bases, and 20 bases separated the two germline ends. The CDR3 has 15 amino acids.

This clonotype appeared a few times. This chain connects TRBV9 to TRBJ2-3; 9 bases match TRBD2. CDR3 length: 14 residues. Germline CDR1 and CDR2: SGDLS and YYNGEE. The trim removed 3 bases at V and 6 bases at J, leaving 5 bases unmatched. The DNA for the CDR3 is TGTGCCAGCAGCGGTAGCGGGAGAGTGGATACGCAGTATTTT. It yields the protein CASSGSGRVDTQYF.

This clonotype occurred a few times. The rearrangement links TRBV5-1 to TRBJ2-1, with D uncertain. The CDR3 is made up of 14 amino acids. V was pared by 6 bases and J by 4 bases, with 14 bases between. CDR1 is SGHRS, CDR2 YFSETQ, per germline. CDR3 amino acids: CASIRGPQYNEQFF. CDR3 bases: TGCGCCAGCATCCGCGGTCCCCAGTACAATGAGCAGTTCTTC.

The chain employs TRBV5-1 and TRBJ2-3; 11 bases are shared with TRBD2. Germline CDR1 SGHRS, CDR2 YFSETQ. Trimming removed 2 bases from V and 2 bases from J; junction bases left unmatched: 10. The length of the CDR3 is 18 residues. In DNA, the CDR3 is TGCGCCAGCAGCTTCAGACTAGCGGGGCCATCTTACACAGATACGCAGTATTTT. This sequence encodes CASSFRLAGPSYTDTQYF.

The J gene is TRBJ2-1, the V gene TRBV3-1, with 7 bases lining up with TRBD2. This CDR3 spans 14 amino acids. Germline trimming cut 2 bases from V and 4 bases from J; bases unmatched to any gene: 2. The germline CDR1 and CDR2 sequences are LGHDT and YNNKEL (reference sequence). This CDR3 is CASSQWEGYNEQFF. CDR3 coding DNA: TGTGCCAGCAGCCAATGGGAGGGGTACAATGAGCAGTTCTTC.

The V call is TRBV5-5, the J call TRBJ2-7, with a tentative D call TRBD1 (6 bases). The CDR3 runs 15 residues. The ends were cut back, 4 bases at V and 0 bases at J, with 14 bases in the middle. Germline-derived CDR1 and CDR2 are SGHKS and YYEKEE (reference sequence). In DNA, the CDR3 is TGTGCCAGCAGCATTGTCTACAGGGCCTCCTACGAGCAGTACTTC. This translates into CASSIVYRASYEQYF.

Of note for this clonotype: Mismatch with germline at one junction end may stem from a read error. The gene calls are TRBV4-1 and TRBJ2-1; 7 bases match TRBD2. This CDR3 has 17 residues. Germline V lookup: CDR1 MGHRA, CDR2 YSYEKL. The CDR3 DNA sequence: TGCGCCAGCAGCCAAGGGCTAGCGGCAATCCCCTATAATGAGCAGTTCTTC. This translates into CASSQGLAAIPYNEQFF.

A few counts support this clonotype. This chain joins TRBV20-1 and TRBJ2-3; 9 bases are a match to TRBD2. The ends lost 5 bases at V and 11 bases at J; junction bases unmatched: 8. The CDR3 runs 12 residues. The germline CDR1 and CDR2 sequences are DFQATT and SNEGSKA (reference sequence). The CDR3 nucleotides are TGCAGTGCTCCCGGGACTAGCCTAAGGCAGTATTTT. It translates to CSAPGTSLRQYF.

The CDR3: CASSEKATSGSHEQFF. The CDR3 DNA reads TGCGCCAGCAGTGAGAAGGCGACTAGCGGGAGTCATGAGCAGTTCTTC. The rearrangement uses TRBV10-2 and TRBJ2-1, with 12 nucleotides matching TRBD2. This CDR3 has 16 residues. V lost 2 bases to trimming and J lost 8 bases; unmatched junction nucleotides: 7. Germline loops: CDR1 WSHSY, CDR2 SAAADI.